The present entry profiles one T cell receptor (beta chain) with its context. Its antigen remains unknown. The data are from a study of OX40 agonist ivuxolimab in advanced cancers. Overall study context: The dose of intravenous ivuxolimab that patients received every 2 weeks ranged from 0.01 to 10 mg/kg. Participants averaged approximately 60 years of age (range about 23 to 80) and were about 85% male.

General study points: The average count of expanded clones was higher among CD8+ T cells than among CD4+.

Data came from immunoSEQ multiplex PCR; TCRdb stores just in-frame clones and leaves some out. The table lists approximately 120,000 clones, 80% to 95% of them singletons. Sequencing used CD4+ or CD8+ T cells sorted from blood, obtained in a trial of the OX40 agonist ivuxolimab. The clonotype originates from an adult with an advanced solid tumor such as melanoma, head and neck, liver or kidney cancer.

CDR3 bases: TGTGCCAGCAGGACAGGCCGGAACACCGGGGAGCTGTTTTTT. As protein: CASRTGRNTGELFF. This chain connects TRBV7-8 to TRBJ2-2; perhaps TRBD1 as D (6 bases). Germline V gene data show CDR1 as SGHVS and CDR2 as FQNEAQ. V dropped 6 bases and J dropped 1 base, with 9 bases sitting between them. The CDR3 loop spans 14 amino acids.